Detailed here is one TCR beta chain. These data are taken from a study of blood T cell repertoires in COVID-19. At the level of the study: Some COVID-19 samples were acute and others convalescent; all came from the United States, Italy and Spain.

Assay: immunoSEQ multiplex PCR; the TCRdb copy retains only in-frame clones and omits some. The sample has 54,000 or so clones; 80% to 90% are singletons. The CDR3 spans 14 residues. Between the trimmed V and J ends, which lost 4 bases and 3 bases, there was a span of 13 bases. Germline loops: CDR1 SGHKS, CDR2 YYEKEE (reference sequence). Source material: peripheral blood. This TCR was sampled from a human donor in a cohort sampled during active COVID-19. The rearrangement joins TRBV5-5 to TRBJ1-1; perhaps TRBD1 as D (6 bases). The CDR3 here is CASSPDRRDTEAFF. The CDR3 DNA reads TGTGCCAGCAGCCCGGACAGAAGGGACACTGAAGCTTTCTTT.